This TCR beta chain was observed in a study of kidney transplant recipient with SARS-CoV-2 infection. This clonotype was seen many times. TCRdb reprocessed the reads via MiXCR and lists one record per CDR3 protein. Found here are 250,000 or so distinct CDR3 sequences, about 28% of them singletons; the top ten hold around 7.8%. Sequenced here: a blood sample, sampled at baseline and between days 110 and 120 from a kidney transplant recipient. The TCR was taken from a male patient aged 30 to 39 who had COVID-19 and was a kidney transplant recipient. The graft donor may be the source of some T cells.

For the CDR3, the DNA is TGCAGTGCCTCACAGGGTACGGGCAATCAGCCCCAGCATTTT. It translates to CSASQGTGNQPQHF. The rearrangement joins TRBV20-1 to TRBJ1-5, with D possibly TRBD1 on 6 matching bases. V dropped 6 bases and J dropped 2 bases, with 14 bases sitting between them. This CDR3 contains 14 residues. CDR1 is DFQATT and CDR2 is SNEGSKA in the germline V gene (reference sequence).